What follows describes a single T cell receptor beta chain. Its antigen is currently unknown. TCRdb keeps only in-frame clones here, not all; method: immunoSEQ multiplex PCR. Seen here are about 110,000 clones, about 90% observed once, and the top ten hold approximately 4.3%. V shed 3 bases and J shed 0 bases, with 13 bases lying between them. Germline-derived CDR1 and CDR2 are SGHDT and YYEEEE. This CDR3 has 16 residues. The sample originates from a study of T cell responses to AZD1222 COVID-19 vaccine. On the study more broadly: Second-dose intervals of approximately 4 or approximately 12 weeks were pooled.

Study-level results: Clonal diversity may have been underestimated in mostly white British donors.

The sequence derives from an adult in good health. The sequencing used peripheral blood, collected on day 0 of AZD1222 vaccination. V is TRBV5-6 and J is TRBJ1-5, with no clear D. CDR3 sequence reads: CASSSMTENSNQPQHF. The DNA of the CDR3 is TGTGCCAGCAGCTCCATGACCGAGAATAGCAATCAGCCCCAGCATTTT.